This T cell receptor beta chain came from a study of identical twins. Findings and limits, study-wide: Sequences that were out-of-frame, alpha and twin-shared displayed an excess of low generation probability.

Between the trimmed V and J ends, which lost 6 bases and 4 bases, there was a span of 18 bases. The CDR3 sequence is 15 residues long. TCRdb fed the 5' RACE reads into MiXCR, producing one record per CDR3 protein. This table has 200,000 to 250,000 distinct CDR3 sequences, roughly 7% appearing once. No donor was unhealthy or non-Caucasian. This clonotype appeared many times. The antigen is not known. These records were also assigned to another study, of yellow fever vaccine responses in identical twins. As reported in that work: Twins reportedly showed a vaccine T cell response that seemed partly convergent and partly personalized.

The clonotype comes from a young woman in good health. The chain has TRBV12-3 or TRBV12-4 and TRBJ1-2, with D possibly TRBD1 on 5 matching bases. Sequenced input: memory (CD45RO+) T cells sorted from blood. The CDR3 sequence is CASSTDSSSLYGYTF. The CDR3 DNA is TGTGCCAGCAGCACTGACAGTTCTTCCCTCTATGGCTACACCTTC.